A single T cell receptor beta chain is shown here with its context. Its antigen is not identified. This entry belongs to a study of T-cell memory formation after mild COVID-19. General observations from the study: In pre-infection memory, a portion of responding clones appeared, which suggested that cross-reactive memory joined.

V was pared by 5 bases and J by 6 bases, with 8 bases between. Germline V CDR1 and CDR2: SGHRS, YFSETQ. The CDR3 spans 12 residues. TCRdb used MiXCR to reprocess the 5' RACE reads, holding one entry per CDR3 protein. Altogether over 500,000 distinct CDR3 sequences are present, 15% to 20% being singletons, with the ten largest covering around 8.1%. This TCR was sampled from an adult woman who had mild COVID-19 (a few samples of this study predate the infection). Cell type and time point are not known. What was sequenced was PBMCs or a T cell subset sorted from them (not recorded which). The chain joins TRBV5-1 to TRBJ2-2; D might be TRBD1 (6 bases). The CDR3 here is CASRKGAGELFF. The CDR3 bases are TGCGCCAGCAGAAAGGGGGCCGGGGAGCTGTTTTTT. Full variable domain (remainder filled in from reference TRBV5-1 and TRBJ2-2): KAGVTQTPRYLIKTRGQQVTLSCSPISGHRSVSWYQQTPGQGLQFLFEYFSETQRNKGNFPGRFSGRQFSNSRSEMNVSTLELGDSALYLCASRKGAGELFFGEGSRLTVL.